This T cell receptor beta chain originates from a study of blood T cell repertoires in COVID-19. Study-level information: COVID-19 samples, acute and convalescent, were from the United States, Italy and Spain.

Patients of the Seattle cohort, enrolled during active infection, were followed longitudinally. Here immunoSEQ multiplex PCR was the method, and the copy in TCRdb shows in-frame clones only, minus some. Of 150,000 to 200,000 clones in the sample, just over 90% are singletons; the top ten hold roughly 2.1%. The length of the CDR3 is 16 residues. Germline values: CDR1 SGHTA, CDR2 FQGTGA. V shed 5 bases and J shed 2 bases, with 16 bases lying between them. The TCR originated in a woman aged 60-75 years with COVID-19, enrolled during active disease. The chain carries TRBV7-3 and TRBJ2-4; D may be TRBD1 (6 bases). The specimen sequenced was peripheral blood. In DNA form, the CDR3 reads TGTGCCAGCAGCCCCGGGACATCTGACCCCAAAAACATTCAGTACTTC. It specifies CASSPGTSDPKNIQYF.